Presented here are 17 T cell receptor beta chains from one specimen sequenced in a study of response to subunit inactivated influenza vaccine (dated by TCRdb to about 2018). The receptor library was made with RT-PCR. The sequencing machine was an Illumina HiSeq 2500. TCRdb reanalyzed the raw reads on its own, using fastp at Q25 for trimming and MiXCR for clone calling, and kept in-frame beta chains. Rows merge per CDR3 protein into single entries with the most common DNA and genes. This sample holds 400,000 to 550,000 distinct CDR3 sequences; 25% were observed only once. The ten largest make up less than 2.5% of the sample. Here the sequenced sample was CD4+ T cells sorted from PBMCs, taken more than 4 days after vaccination. The receptors shown here come from a man aged 50-60 years who received an inactivated influenza vaccine. Donor details come from another sample of the same person, matched by shared clones.

V and J are TRBV4-2 and TRBJ2-5; TRBD1 matches at 7 bases. Germline CDR1 reads LGHNA; CDR2 reads YNFKEQ. Trimming took 1 base from V and 1 from J; bases not matched to a gene: 6. The CDR3 extends over 16 amino acids. The CDR3 region is CASSQGDRPFQETQYF. CDR3 bases: TGTGCCAGCAGCCAAGGGGACAGACCTTTCCAAGAGACCCAGTACTTC.

This clonotype was seen more than once but under ten times. This chain joins TRBV10-3 and TRBJ2-3, with D unclear. CDR3 length equals 13 residues. CDR1 and CDR2 (germline): ENHRY, SYGVKD. The V and J ends lost 7 bases and 2 bases respectively, with 10 bases between them. This CDR3 reads CAIKGGSTDTQYF. The CDR3 region has the DNA TGTGCCATCAAGGGTGGGTCCACAGATACGCAGTATTTT.

This clonotype has more than one count but fewer than ten. CDR3 nucleotide sequence: TGCGCCAGCAGCTTGGGAGCAGCCTTCTATGGCTACACCTTC. Amino acid sequence: CASSLGAAFYGYTF. The chain couples TRBV5-1 to TRBJ1-2, with no clear D. The ends were cut back, 0 bases at V and 4 bases at J, with 10 bases in the middle. Germline CDR1 reads SGHRS; CDR2 reads YFSETQ. The length of the CDR3 is 14 residues.

In this sample, this clonotype turned up a few times. The chain links TRBV10-3 to TRBJ1-5; 9 bases fit TRBD1. With 4 bases clipped from V and 2 bases from J, the junction kept 3 bases outside the gene matches. CDR3 length equals 15 residues. Per the germline V gene, CDR1 is ENHRY and CDR2 is SYGVKD. In DNA form, the CDR3 reads TGTGCCATCAGTGGGGGACAGGGCGGCAATCAGCCCCAGCATTTT. It translates to CAISGGQGGNQPQHF.

This clonotype showed up many times. The junction departs from germline at one end; a sequencing error may be responsible. The J gene is TRBJ2-5, the V gene TRBV5-1; no definite D call. The CDR3 length is 12 residues. Germline V lookup: CDR1 SGHRS, CDR2 YFSETQ. DNA of the CDR3: TGTGCCAGCAGCCTACCTGGGGAGACCCAGTACTTC. Its protein product is CASSLPGETQYF.

There are a few counts of this clonotype. The chain combines TRBV5-5 with TRBJ1-1; D is unresolved. The CDR3 length is 13 residues. V was shortened by 0 bases and J by 8 bases, with 11 bases between the two germline ends. In germline, CDR1 is SGHKS, CDR2 YYEKEE (reference sequence). The CDR3 nucleotides are TGTGCCAGCAGCTTGGAAATGGCAGCAGAAGCTTTCTTT. Its translation is CASSLEMAAEAFF.

The V call is TRBV5-1, the J call TRBJ2-7, with D possibly matching TRBD1 (6 bases). The germline V gene encodes CDR1 SGHRS and CDR2 YFSETQ. Trimming stripped 0 bases from V and 5 bases from J, with 12 bases between. There are 14 residues in the CDR3. For the CDR3, the DNA is TGCGCCAGCAGCTTGGGGACAGTCCCTAACGAGCAGTACTTC. This codes for CASSLGTVPNEQYF.

The sample holds a few counts of this clonotype. J is TRBJ1-5 and V is TRBV7-2; D possibly corresponds to TRBD1 (5 bases). The CDR3 is 15 amino acids. CDR1 SGHTA and CDR2 FQGNSA come from the germline V gene. Between the trimmed V and J ends, which lost 2 bases and 7 bases, there was a span of 15 bases. CDR3 in amino acids: CASSLWTRGGQPQHF. The CDR3 region has the DNA TGTGCCAGCAGCTTATGGACACGGGGCGGACAGCCCCAGCATTTT.

V and J are TRBV7-2 and TRBJ2-2, with D perhaps assigned TRBD1 or TRBD2 (5 bases each). Trimming shortened V by 1 base and J by 2 bases, and 14 bases separated the two germline ends. The CDR3 loop spans 17 amino acids. Germline V gene data show CDR1 as SGHTA and CDR2 as FQGNSA. The CDR3 reads CASSLGVGAGNTGELFF. Here the CDR3 DNA reads TGTGCCAGCAGCTTAGGGGTCGGGGCAGGAAACACCGGGGAGCTGTTTTTT.

This clonotype was seen a handful of times. The V gene is TRBV5-1, the J gene TRBJ1-2, with TRBD1 matching over 7 bases. Trimming removed 3 bases from V and 7 bases from J; junction bases left unmatched: 15. In germline, CDR1 is SGHRS, CDR2 YFSETQ. The CDR3 runs to 16 residues. The CDR3 nucleotides are TGCGCCAGCAGCTGGGGACAGACTCGAGTTCCCTTTGGCTACACCTTC. Translated: CASSWGQTRVPFGYTF.

There are many counts of this clonotype. The chain links TRBV12-3 or TRBV12-4 to TRBJ2-3, with D tentatively TRBD2 (5 bases). The CDR3 runs to 17 residues. The V end was cut by 5 bases, the J end by 1 base, with 19 bases between. The CDR3 here is CASSPRSVGRGTDTQYF. CDR3 bases: TGTGCCAGCAGTCCACGAAGCGTTGGGCGGGGCACAGATACGCAGTATTTT.

This sequence joins TRBV9 and TRBJ2-1, with D unclear. In germline, CDR1 is SGDLS, CDR2 YYNGEE. The CDR3 has 15 amino acids. V dropped 0 bases and J dropped 6 bases, with 13 bases sitting between them. The CDR3 loop reads CASSVGSVVGNEQFF. Written as DNA, the CDR3 is TGTGCCAGCAGCGTAGGATCGGTAGTCGGCAATGAGCAGTTCTTC.

The CDR3 here is CASSFGDRVDNEQFF. CDR3 DNA sequence: TGTGCCAGCAGTTTTGGAGACAGGGTGGACAATGAGCAGTTCTTC. The chain uses TRBV12-3 or TRBV12-4 and TRBJ2-1, with TRBD1 matching over 7 bases. The J segment lost 5 bases and the V segment lost 3 bases, leaving 7 bases of the junction unmatched. The CDR3 is made up of 15 amino acids.

This clonotype turned up a few times. The chain carries TRBV7-2 and TRBJ2-1, with D perhaps TRBD1 or TRBD2 (5 bases each). CDR3 size: 14 residues. Trimming stripped 1 base from V and 9 bases from J, with 13 bases between. CDR1 SGHTA and CDR2 FQGNSA come from the germline V gene. In DNA form, the CDR3 reads TGTGCCAGCAGCTTAGGGGGCAAGGGACCTGAGCAGTTCTTC. Translated, it gives CASSLGGKGPEQFF.

Ten or more counts support this clonotype. V and J are TRBV5-1 and TRBJ2-7; TRBD2 matches 9 bases. CDR1 SGHRS and CDR2 YFSETQ come from the germline V gene. This CDR3 region has 17 residues. J was trimmed by 1 base and V by 0 bases; bases with no gene match: 8. The DNA for the CDR3 is TGCGCCAGCAGCTTGGGTAGCGGGAGTACTTTTTCCTACGAGCAGTACTTC. Encoded protein: CASSLGSGSTFSYEQYF.

The genes are TRBV20-1 and TRBJ1-1; unclear D gene. The V end was cut by 3 bases, the J end by 0 bases, with 8 bases between. The CDR3 is made up of 13 amino acids. Germline values: CDR1 DFQATT, CDR2 SNEGSKA (reference sequence). CDR3 residues: CSASRNLNTEAFF. DNA for the CDR3: TGCAGTGCTAGCCGGAATTTGAACACTGAAGCTTTCTTT.

This clonotype was observed at least ten times. This rearrangement joins TRBV10-3 to TRBJ1-5; D not certain. The CDR3 runs 13 residues. V was cut by 6 bases and J by 5 bases, with 11 bases left in between. Germline CDR1 and CDR2: ENHRY and SYGVKD. The CDR3 here is CAISPSEDQPQHF. Here the CDR3 DNA reads TGTGCCATCAGCCCCTCGGAGGATCAGCCCCAGCATTTT.